One sample yielded the 26 T cell receptor beta chains listed below, sequenced in a study of cytomegalovirus exposure and HLA in healthy donors. Vbeta (60) and Jbeta (13) primers were used in the PCR. The assay was immunoSEQ multiplex PCR, and TCRdb's table has in-frame clones only and misses some. This table holds under 200,000 clones, roughly 13% found once. The sequencing sample was made of PBMCs. Receptors were obtained from a man between 50 and 59 years old in good health and CMV-seropositive.

This clone showed up just a few times. The J gene is TRBJ2-7, the V gene TRBV28, with D perhaps TRBD1 (5 bases). The V gene lost 3 bases and the J gene lost 2 bases, with 20 bases spanning the gap. This CDR3 is built from 17 residues. The germline V gene has CDR1 MDHEN and CDR2 SYDVKM. The DNA of the CDR3 is TGTGCCAGCAGTTTCCCCATCGACAGTACAATAACCTACGAGCAGTACTTC. It yields the protein CASSFPIDSTITYEQYF.

In its sample, this clone was seen a few times. This chain links TRBV19 with TRBJ1-5; a possible D gene is TRBD1 (5 bases). Trimming took 5 bases from V and 4 from J, leaving 15 bases between them. This CDR3 has 15 residues. Per germline, CDR1 LNHDA and CDR2 SQIVND (reference sequence). CDR3 nucleotides: TGTGCCAGTAGTGGGGGGGGGATTGGAAATCAGCCCCAGCATTTT. This translates into CASSGGGIGNQPQHF. Variable domain in full (rest from reference TRBV19 and TRBJ1-5): DGGITQSPKYLFRKEGQNVTLSCEQNLNHDAMYWYRQDPGQGLRLIYYSQIVNDFQKGDIAEGYSVSREKKESFPLTVTSAQKNPTAFYLCASSGGGIGNQPQHFGDGTRLSIL.

The chain couples TRBV27 to TRBJ2-1; TRBD2 aligns across 11 bases. The CDR3 totals 17 residues. J lost 15 bases, V lost 6 bases, and 22 bases had no gene match. The germline V gene encodes CDR1 MNHEY and CDR2 SMNVEV (reference sequence). CDR3 residues: CASSLGTTRTSGRPRFF. The CDR3 DNA reads as TGTGCCAGCAGCCTAGGGACAACTAGGACTAGCGGGCGCCCCCGGTTCTTC.

This clone was observed a handful of times. V and J are TRBV7-9 and TRBJ2-7; D might be TRBD1 (6 bases). Trimming left V 3 bases short and J 4 bases short, with 10 bases between. The CDR3 loop spans 13 amino acids. Germline values: CDR1 SEHNR, CDR2 FQNEAQ (reference sequence). In nucleotides, the CDR3 is TGTGCCAGCAGCTTCCAACAGGGATACGAGCAGTACTTC. Its protein is CASSFQQGYEQYF.

This clone was seen only a few times. CDR3 nucleotides: TGTGCTGGGAGTCGGGGATCCTACGAGCAGTACTTC. Protein product: CAGSRGSYEQYF. The chain combines TRBV30 with TRBJ2-7, with D possibly TRBD2 on 5 matching bases. The CDR3 totals 12 residues. CDR1 and CDR2 from the germline V gene are GTSNPN and SVGIG (reference sequence).

In its sample, this clone was seen a few times. V usage is TRBV6-5 and J usage is TRBJ1-6; unclear D gene. The CDR3 totals 15 residues. Trimming left V 2 bases short and J 3 bases short, with 8 bases between. Per germline, CDR1 MNHEY and CDR2 SVGAGI. CDR3 nucleotide sequence: TGTGCCAGCAGTTACGGCAAATTCTATAATTCACCCCTCCACTTT. Its translation is CASSYGKFYNSPLHF.

There are a few counts of this clone. The chain has TRBV5-4 and TRBJ2-1; D gene uncertain. The CDR3 extends over 13 amino acids. V was shortened by 0 bases and J by 3 bases, with 4 bases between the two germline ends. Germline-derived CDR1 and CDR2 are SGHNT and YYREEE (reference sequence). CDR3 in DNA: TGTGCCAGCAGCTTGGATCTCTACAATGAGCAGTTCTTC. The encoded protein is CASSLDLYNEQFF.

This chain's CDR3 is CASSKEWEPANYGYTF. The CDR3 region has the DNA TGTGCCAGCAGCAAAGAATGGGAGCCCGCTAACTATGGCTACACCTTC. The rearrangement joins TRBV21-1 to TRBJ1-2. TRBV21-1 is shown as a pseudogene. The CDR3 covers 16 residues.

This clone occurred a few times. The V gene is TRBV10-1, the J gene TRBJ2-1, with TRBD1 identical over 11 bases. Germline V CDR1 and CDR2: WNHNN, SYGVQD (reference sequence). V was clipped by 4 bases and J by 3 bases; unmatched bases: 2. There are 15 residues in the CDR3. The CDR3 loop is CASSGDRGSYNEQFF. The CDR3 DNA follows: TGCGCCAGCAGTGGGGACAGGGGGAGCTACAATGAGCAGTTCTTC.

This chain uses TRBV9 with TRBJ2-6; D is perhaps TRBD2 (6 bases). The CDR3 sequence is 17 residues long. V lost 2 bases, J lost 2 bases, and 14 bases lay in between. CDR1 and CDR2 from the germline V gene are SGDLS and YYNGEE. DNA for the CDR3: TGTGCCAGCAGCGTCACAGCGCGGGATCCTGGGGCCAACGTCCTGACTTTC. Its translation: CASSVTARDPGANVLTF.

This clone showed up just a few times. V and J are TRBV7-2 and TRBJ1-4, with D unresolved. The CDR3 extends over 15 amino acids. Trimming left V 2 bases short and J 2 bases short, with 9 bases between. From germline, CDR1 is SGHTA and CDR2 FQGNSA. This CDR3 is CASSLLPVTNEKLFF. The CDR3 DNA reads TGTGCCAGCAGCTTACTGCCGGTCACTAATGAAAAACTGTTTTTT.

A few counts support this clone. The rearrangement links TRBV13 to TRBJ2-1, with a weak D call TRBD1 (5 bases). Per the germline V gene, CDR1 is PRHDT and CDR2 is FYEKMQ (reference sequence). The CDR3 contains 12 residues. The ends were cut back, 6 bases at V and 10 bases at J, with 13 bases in the middle. The CDR3 here is CASSSDQGEQFF. For the CDR3, the DNA is TGTGCCAGCAGTTCGGACCAGGGCGAGCAGTTCTTC.

This clone was found once. This chain links TRBV28 with TRBJ2-1; the match to TRBD1 covers 7 bases. This CDR3 has 13 amino acids. V shed 8 bases and J 9 bases; nucleotides not matched to a gene: 10. Germline V CDR1 and CDR2: MDHEN, SYDVKM. The CDR3 sequence is CASSAGGEGEQFF. The CDR3 DNA sequence: TGTGCCAGCTCCGCAGGGGGTGAGGGTGAGCAGTTCTTC.

J is TRBJ2-2 and V is TRBV7-2; 8 bases are a match to TRBD1. In germline, CDR1 is SGHTA, CDR2 FQGNSA. This CDR3 spans 15 amino acids. V lost 5 bases to trimming and J lost 5 bases; unmatched junction nucleotides: 7. The CDR3 nucleotides read TGTGCCAGCAGCCCTTGGACAGGGAAGACCGGGGAGCTGTTTTTT. Amino acids: CASSPWTGKTGELFF.

The chain uses TRBV6-4 and TRBJ2-6; unclear D gene. This CDR3 is built from 17 residues. Germline V gene data show CDR1 as MRHNA and CDR2 as SNTAGT. Trimming took off 0 bases at V and 0 bases at J, with 9 bases between the two ends. In DNA form, the CDR3 reads TGTGCCAGCAGTGACTCGAGTGGTCTCTCTGGGGCCAACGTCCTGACTTTC. Translation gives CASSDSSGLSGANVLTF.

There are a few counts of this clone. This chain's CDR3 is CASSLPLVRGRDTEAFF. The CDR3 DNA reads as TGTGCCAGCAGTTTACCCCTCGTCAGGGGAAGAGACACTGAAGCTTTCTTT. The V call is TRBV28, the J call TRBJ1-1; D is perhaps TRBD1 (6 bases). The V and J ends lost 2 bases and 3 bases respectively, with 19 bases between them. Germline-derived CDR1 and CDR2 are MDHEN and SYDVKM. This CDR3 spans 17 amino acids. The entire variable domain, with the rest obtained from reference TRBV28 and TRBJ1-1, is as follows: DVKVTQSSRYLVKRTGEKVFLECVQDMDHENMFWYRQDPGLGLRLIYFSYDVKMKEKGDIPEGYSVSREKKERFSLILESASTNQTSMYLCASSLPLVRGRDTEAFFGQGTRLTVV.

The chain couples TRBV28 to TRBJ2-2, with D maybe TRBD2 (5 bases). Germline assignment: CDR1 MDHEN and CDR2 SYDVKM. V was cut by 5 bases and J by 0 bases, with 13 bases left in between. This CDR3 region has 16 residues. As DNA, the CDR3 is TGTGCCAGCAGTGCCTCGGGGTTCGCGAACACCGGGGAGCTGTTTTTT. Translating gives CASSASGFANTGELFF. The whole variable domain, remainder taken from reference TRBV28 and TRBJ2-2, is DVKVTQSSRYLVKRTGEKVFLECVQDMDHENMFWYRQDPGLGLRLIYFSYDVKMKEKGDIPEGYSVSREKKERFSLILESASTNQTSMYLCASSASGFANTGELFFGEGSRLTVL.

V usage is TRBV7-2 and J usage is TRBJ1-2; 7 bases line up with TRBD1. CDR1 and CDR2 (germline): SGHTA, FQGNSA. The CDR3 is 12 residues long. V lost 4 bases, J lost 6 bases, and 2 bases stayed unmatched. The chain's CDR3 is CASSSTGNGYTF. The CDR3 DNA is TGTGCCAGCAGCTCGACAGGGAATGGCTACACCTTC. The complete variable domain, with remaining parts taken from reference TRBV7-2 and TRBJ1-2, reads GAGVSQSPSNKVTEKGKDVELRCDPISGHTALYWYRQSLGQGLEFLIYFQGNSAPDKSGLPSDRFSAERTGGSVSTLTIQRTQQEDSAVYLCASSSTGNGYTFGSGTRLTVV.

The chain recombines TRBV15 with TRBJ1-3, with no clear D. The germline V gene encodes CDR1 LNHNV and CDR2 YYDKDF (reference sequence). The CDR3 length is 14 residues. Deletions cut 1 base from V and 2 bases from J, with 6 bases between. CDR3 protein: CATSRGVTGNTIYF. The CDR3 DNA reads TGTGCCACCAGCAGAGGAGTAACTGGAAACACCATATATTTT.

The chain joins TRBV27 to TRBJ1-5; D uncertain. Trimming removed 6 bases at V and 1 base at J, with 10 bases between. From germline, CDR1 is MNHEY and CDR2 SMNVEV (reference sequence). CDR3 length: 14 amino acids. This CDR3 is CASSPLGSNQPQHF. CDR3 sequence (DNA): TGTGCCAGCAGCCCACTAGGCAGCAATCAGCCCCAGCATTTT.

The chain is built from TRBV4-3 and TRBJ2-2; D is perhaps TRBD1 (6 bases). The CDR3 extends over 13 amino acids. V was shortened by 3 bases and J by 8 bases, with 10 bases between the two germline ends. The germline gives CDR1 LGHNA, CDR2 YSLEER. The CDR3 nucleotides read TGCGCCAGCAGCCAGACAGGCACTGGGGAGCTGTTTTTT. It is translated as CASSQTGTGELFF.

Here the CDR3 DNA reads TGTGCCAGCAGTTACTCGAGAGGCCCTGACTCCTACGAGCAGTACGTC. It yields the protein CASSYSRGPDSYEQYV. The rearrangement links TRBV6-8 to TRBJ2-7; no clear D. Trimming cost V 0 bases and J 0 bases, with 12 bases left between them. The CDR3 extends over 16 amino acids. Germline assignment: CDR1 MNHGY and CDR2 SAAAGT.

This clone was recorded a few times. V gene TRBV4-1 combines with J gene TRBJ2-1; TRBD2 agrees at 11 bases. The ends lost 3 bases at V and 8 bases at J; junction bases unmatched: 6. Germline V gene lookup returns CDR1 MGHRA and CDR2 YSYEKL. This CDR3 has 15 residues. CDR3 residues: CASSHLAGGRDEQFF. CDR3 nucleotides: TGCGCCAGCAGCCATTTAGCGGGGGGGAGGGATGAGCAGTTCTTC.

This clone was seen more than once but under ten times. The chain employs TRBV9 and TRBJ2-1; 9 positions agree with TRBD2. J was trimmed by 3 bases and V by 4 bases; bases with no gene match: 5. CDR1 is SGDLS and CDR2 is YYNGEE in the germline V gene. The CDR3 spans 15 residues. For the CDR3, the DNA is TGTGCCAGCAGCCCAGGCGGGGGGGACTACAATGAGCAGTTCTTC. This translates into CASSPGGGDYNEQFF. The full variable domain, in which reference TRBV9 and TRBJ2-1 provide the parts outside the CDR3, is DSGVTQTPKHLITATGQRVTLRCSPRSGDLSVYWYQQSLDQGLQFLIQYYNGEERAKGNILERFSAQQFPDLHSELNLSSLELGDSALYFCASSPGGGDYNEQFFGPGTRLTVL.

The V gene is TRBV27, the J gene TRBJ1-4; D possibly corresponds to TRBD1 (5 bases). CDR3 size: 14 residues. Germline lookup yields CDR1 MNHEY and CDR2 SMNVEV (reference sequence). V was cut by 0 bases and J by 9 bases, with 11 bases left in between. CDR3 region: CASSLSGGGKKLFF. CDR3 nucleotides: TGTGCCAGCAGTTTATCCGGGGGAGGTAAAAAACTGTTTTTT.

The chain recombines TRBV6-6 with TRBJ2-5, with a possible D match to TRBD2 (6 bases). Germline assignment: CDR1 MNHNY and CDR2 SVGAGI (reference sequence). There are 14 residues in the CDR3. V was cut by 8 bases and J by 1 base, with 14 bases left in between. DNA for the CDR3: TGTGCCAGCGTGAGCCGGGACTTCCAAGAGACCCAGTACTTC. It translates to CASVSRDFQETQYF.